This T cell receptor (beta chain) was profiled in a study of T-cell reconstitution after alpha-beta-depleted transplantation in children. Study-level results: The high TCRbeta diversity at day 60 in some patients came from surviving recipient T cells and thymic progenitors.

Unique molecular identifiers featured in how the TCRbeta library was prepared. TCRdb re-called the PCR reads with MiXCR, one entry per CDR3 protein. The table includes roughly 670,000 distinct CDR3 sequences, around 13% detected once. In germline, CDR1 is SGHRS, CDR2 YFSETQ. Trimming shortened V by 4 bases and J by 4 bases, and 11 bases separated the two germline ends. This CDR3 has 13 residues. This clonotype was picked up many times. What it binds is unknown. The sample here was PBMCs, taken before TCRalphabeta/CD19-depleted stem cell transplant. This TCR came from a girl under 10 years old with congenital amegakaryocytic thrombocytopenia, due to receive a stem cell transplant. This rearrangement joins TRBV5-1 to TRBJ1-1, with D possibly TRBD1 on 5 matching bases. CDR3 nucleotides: TGCGCCAGCAGCCAGACAGTCCTCACTGAAGCTTTCTTT. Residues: CASSQTVLTEAFF.